Each of the 10 T cell receptor beta chains below was sequenced from the same sample in a study of T-cell reconstitution after alpha-beta-depleted transplantation in children. A TCRbeta library incorporating unique molecular identifiers was prepared. Using its own MiXCR run on the PCR reads, TCRdb lists one record per CDR3 protein. This sample has 700,000 to 950,000 distinct CDR3 sequences, with less than 20% found just once. This material consisted of PBMCs, mostly from graft donor cells, taken 360 days after TCRalphabeta/CD19-depleted stem cell transplant. The source is a male patient between 10 and 17 years old who had a stem cell transplant for acute lymphoblastic leukemia, so the T cells may come from the graft donor.

This clonotype came up a few times. The chain is built from TRBV24-1 and TRBJ2-2, with unresolved D. V lost 1 base and J 6 bases, leaving 11 bases between the germline ends. Germline V gene lookup returns CDR1 KGHDR and CDR2 SFDVKD. The CDR3 spans 15 residues. CDR3 DNA: TGTGCCACCAGTGATTTAGCTCGCCCCCCCGGGGAGCTGTTTTTT. Encoded protein: CATSDLARPPGELFF.

In its sample, this clonotype was seen a few times. The chain links TRBV3-1 to TRBJ1-1; D is uncertain. The CDR3 loop spans 16 amino acids. Trimming left V 0 bases short and J 2 bases short, with 13 bases between. Germline lookup yields CDR1 LGHDT and CDR2 YNNKEL (reference sequence). The CDR3 reads CASSQELQKLNTEAFF. The CDR3 region has the DNA TGTGCCAGCAGCCAAGAGTTGCAGAAATTAAACACTGAAGCTTTCTTT.

The chain recombines TRBV7-9 with TRBJ1-5; TRBD1 matches 7 bases. This CDR3 is built from 16 residues. With V trimmed by 6 bases and J by 5 bases, 13 bases remained unmatched. Germline CDR1 is SEHNR and CDR2 is FQNEAQ (reference sequence). The CDR3 reads CASSRTGATQYQPQHF. The DNA of the CDR3 is TGTGCCAGCAGTCGGACAGGAGCCACACAGTATCAGCCCCAGCATTTT.

The chain employs TRBV12-5 and TRBJ2-6; D is unclear. Germline CDR1 LGHNT, CDR2 FRNRAP. Trimming left V 1 base short and J 4 bases short, with 8 bases between. The CDR3 has 15 residues. CDR3 DNA sequence: TGTGCTAGTGGTTTGGGGGGAACGGGGGCCAACGTCCTGACTTTC. Protein product: CASGLGGTGANVLTF.

The table lists this clonotype with many counts. The CDR3 reads CSVYSGISYEQYF. The CDR3 DNA reads as TGCAGCGTTTATAGCGGGATAAGCTACGAGCAGTACTTC. This sequence joins TRBV29-1 and TRBJ2-7, with 8 bases matching TRBD2. This CDR3 is 13 amino acids long. The germline V gene encodes CDR1 SQVTM and CDR2 ANQGSEA. V dropped 5 bases and J dropped 3; count of bases not matched to a gene: 6.

The chain uses TRBV20-1 and TRBJ2-1; 9 bases are a match to TRBD2. The germline V gene has CDR1 DFQATT and CDR2 SNEGSKA (reference sequence). The junction had 5 bases not matched to a gene; V was cut back by 2 bases and J by 6 bases. This CDR3 region has 14 residues. CDR3 in amino acids: CSARRSGRFNEQFF. DNA of the CDR3: TGCAGTGCTAGAAGGAGCGGGAGGTTCAATGAGCAGTTCTTC.

CDR3 loop: CASSLDVEGWEQYF. The CDR3 DNA reads TGTGCCAGCAGCTTAGACGTGGAGGGCTGGGAGCAGTACTTC. This chain uses TRBV7-6 with TRBJ2-7, with a tentative D call TRBD2 (6 bases). Germline lookup yields CDR1 SGHVS and CDR2 FNYEAQ. The CDR3 has 14 residues. Trimming took 1 base from V and 7 from J, leaving 14 bases between them.

The rearrangement joins TRBV7-3 to TRBJ2-1; D gene unclear. CDR3 length: 15 residues. V was pared by 0 bases and J by 6 bases, with 12 bases between. From germline, CDR1 is SGHTA and CDR2 FQGTGA. CDR3 residues: CASSLTLTISNEQFF. Written as DNA, the CDR3 is TGTGCCAGCAGCTTAACTTTGACCATCTCCAATGAGCAGTTCTTC.

The chain links TRBV9 to TRBJ2-2; 12 bases are shared with TRBD2. V lost 0 bases and J lost 4; bases outside the gene matches: 10. The V gene's germline CDR1 is SGDLS and CDR2 YYNGEE. This CDR3 region has 19 residues. CDR3 DNA sequence: TGTGCCAGCAGCGTAGCCTGGCTAGCGGGAGGGCCGGGCACCGGGGAGCTGTTTTTT. Its protein product is CASSVAWLAGGPGTGELFF. Full variable domain (rest looked up from reference TRBV9 and TRBJ2-2): DSGVTQTPKHLITATGQRVTLRCSPRSGDLSVYWYQQSLDQGLQFLIQYYNGEERAKGNILERFSAQQFPDLHSELNLSSLELGDSALYFCASSVAWLAGGPGTGELFFGEGSRLTVL.

This clonotype was recorded at least ten times. The chain recombines TRBV12-3 or TRBV12-4 with TRBJ2-7; no reliable D call. This CDR3 spans 13 amino acids. The V gene lost 3 bases and the J gene lost 2 bases, with 8 bases spanning the gap. The CDR3 DNA sequence: TGTGCCAGCAGTTTGGTCAGTACCTACGAGCAGTACTTC. The encoded protein is CASSLVSTYEQYF.